What follows are 9 T cell receptor beta chains derived from one specimen sequenced in a study of blood T cell repertoires in COVID-19 (dated by TCRdb to the early 2020s). Libraries were made using the immunoSEQ multiplex PCR assay. Entries here come from immuneACCESS through TCRdb and include only in-frame sequences with V and J called. Some clones fail to appear in such tables; in the studies checked, an unresolved V gene covers under half of the shortfall, and the cause of the remainder is unknown. Counted in this sample were about 130,000 clones; less than 90% of them appeared once. The ten most abundant clones make up about 2.5% of the sample. Input material: PBMCs or T cells enriched from blood (not recorded which). Receptors originate from a woman aged 50 to 65 who had recovered from COVID-19.

The V call is TRBV6-5, the J call TRBJ2-2; 8 bases are a match to TRBD1. V gave up 1 base and J gave up 1 base; unmatched junction bases: 2. Germline V gene lookup returns CDR1 MNHEY and CDR2 SVGAGI. The CDR3 runs to 16 residues. The CDR3 region has the DNA TGTGCCAGCAGTTACTTGGGGACAGGGAACACCGGGGAGCTGTTTTTT. Its translation: CASSYLGTGNTGELFF.

The chain carries TRBV2 and TRBJ2-7, with 12 bases lining up with TRBD2. The CDR3 spans 15 residues. CDR1 is SNHLY and CDR2 is FYNNEI in the germline V gene. V lost 6 bases and J lost 5; bases outside the gene matches: 8. For the CDR3, the DNA is TGTGCCAGCAGGGCTCGACTAGCGGGGGCCCACGAGCAGTACTTC. Translating it yields CASRARLAGAHEQYF.

This chain connects TRBV11-3 to TRBJ2-2; 10 bases match TRBD1. V lost 6 bases to trimming and J lost 6 bases; unmatched junction nucleotides: 7. Germline V lookup: CDR1 SGHNT, CDR2 YENEEA. The CDR3 contains 15 residues. CDR3 loop: CASSSDRGRPGELFF. For the CDR3, the DNA is TGTGCCAGCAGTTCCGACAGGGGGCGTCCCGGGGAGCTGTTTTTT.

This chain joins TRBV2 and TRBJ1-2; TRBD1 aligns across 11 bases. This CDR3 has 16 amino acids. The ends lost 2 bases at V and 8 bases at J; junction bases unmatched: 10. Germline-derived CDR1 and CDR2 are SNHLY and FYNNEI. CDR3 DNA sequence: TGTGCCAGCAGTGAAAACTGGACAGGGGGCGCGGGCGGCTACACCTTC. This encodes CASSENWTGGAGGYTF.

The rearrangement links TRBV9 to TRBJ1-1; D not resolved. With 0 bases removed from V and 3 bases from J, the gap between germline ends came to 12 bases. Germline CDR1 SGDLS, CDR2 YYNGEE. The length of the CDR3 is 15 residues. For the CDR3, the DNA is TGTGCCAGCAGCGTAGGAGGGCGGGTGGACACTGAAGCTTTCTTT. It translates to CASSVGGRVDTEAFF.

This chain joins TRBV6-5 and TRBJ1-4, with D possibly being TRBD1 (5 bases). Germline V lookup: CDR1 MNHEY, CDR2 SVGAGI. V lost 2 bases and J lost 0, with 10 bases in between. The CDR3 consists of 16 residues. CDR3 sequence: CASSYPLTATNEKLFF. Written as DNA, the CDR3 is TGTGCCAGCAGTTACCCACTGACAGCAACTAATGAAAAACTGTTTTTT.

V usage is TRBV7-3 and J usage is TRBJ1-2; no clear D. V lost 3 bases to trimming and J lost 4 bases, with 9 bases between them. The CDR3 is 13 amino acids. Germline CDR1 SGHTA, CDR2 FQGTGA. CDR3 DNA sequence: TGTGCCAGCAGCTTTGAGGAAGGCTATGGCTACACCTTC. Protein product: CASSFEEGYGYTF.

The J gene is TRBJ2-1, the V gene TRBV7-9, with 8 positions matching TRBD1. CDR1 and CDR2 (germline): SEHNR, FQNEAQ (reference sequence). The junction had 17 bases not matched to a gene; V was cut back by 1 base and J by 15 bases. The CDR3 runs 16 residues. This chain's CDR3 is CASSLELSAGGAGLFF. The CDR3 bases are TGTGCCAGCAGCTTAGAACTTTCGGCAGGGGGCGCGGGTCTGTTCTTC.

The genes are TRBV6-5 and TRBJ1-1; D remains unclear. The V gene lost 5 bases and the J gene lost 10 bases, with 23 bases spanning the gap. This CDR3 comprises 15 residues. Germline V gives CDR1 MNHEY, CDR2 SVGAGI. In DNA, the CDR3 is TGTGCCAGCAGTCTCAATCAGCCCGGAGCTTACGTAGCTTTCTTT. This sequence encodes CASSLNQPGAYVAFF.